The rows below give T cell receptor beta chains drawn from one sample of a study of neurological immune-mediated disorders. TCRdb reprocessed the 5' RACE reads with MiXCR, giving one entry per CDR3 protein. Of 25,000 to 30,000 distinct CDR3 sequences in the sample, around 10% were seen once. Material: PBMCs. Receptor source: a woman aged 60-75 years in good health. CDR3s include the opening cysteine and the closing phenylalanine or tryptophan. The D gene is left open where the match is weak. Size tells how often a clone was seen (once, few, many) or the class of an expanded clone, and some rows leave it out.

d_call: .; v_call: TRBV5-1; j_call: TRBJ2-1; clone_size: many; cdr3_nt: TGCGCCAGCACAGGCCAGAATGAGCAGTTCTTC; cdr3_aa: CASTGQNEQFF
d_call: .; v_call: TRBV6-2/TRBV6-3; j_call: TRBJ2-1; clone_size: many; cdr3_nt: TGTGCCAGCAGACAGGTCACATCCTACAATGAGCAGTTCTTC; cdr3_aa: CASRQVTSYNEQFF
d_call: TRBD2; v_call: TRBV5-1; j_call: TRBJ2-1; clone_size: .; cdr3_nt: TGCGCCAGCAGCATGAGGTTAGCGGGGGGTCCAGACAATGAGCAGTTCTTC; cdr3_aa: CASSMRLAGGPDNEQFF
d_call: .; v_call: TRBV10-3; j_call: TRBJ1-1; clone_size: many; cdr3_nt: TGTGCCATCAGCCTGGACAGCTTGAACACTGAAGCTTTCTTT; cdr3_aa: CAISLDSLNTEAFF
d_call: .; v_call: TRBV5-1; j_call: TRBJ1-1; clone_size: many; cdr3_nt: TGCGCCAGCAGCTTAAGGGTGAACACTGAAGCTTTCTTT; cdr3_aa: CASSLRVNTEAFF
d_call: .; v_call: TRBV6-2/TRBV6-3; j_call: TRBJ1-1; clone_size: many; cdr3_nt: TGTGCCAGCAGTTACGTCCGCACTGAAGCTTTCTTT; cdr3_aa: CASSYVRTEAFF
d_call: TRBD2; v_call: TRBV5-1; j_call: TRBJ2-5; clone_size: many; cdr3_nt: TGCGCCAGCAGCTTACCCCTAGCGGGGGAAGAGACCCAGTACTTC; cdr3_aa: CASSLPLAGEETQYF
d_call: .; v_call: TRBV5-1; j_call: TRBJ1-1; clone_size: many; cdr3_nt: TGCGCCAGCAGCTTGGAAGGGGGGGGGACTGAAGCTTTCTTT; cdr3_aa: CASSLEGGGTEAFF
d_call: TRBD1; v_call: TRBV9; j_call: TRBJ1-2; clone_size: many; cdr3_nt: TGTGCCAGCAGCGTAGTCGGGACAGGGGGTCGTGGCTACACCTTC; cdr3_aa: CASSVVGTGGRGYTF
d_call: .; v_call: TRBV18; j_call: TRBJ1-5; clone_size: many; cdr3_nt: TGTGCCAGCTCACCCACCCACAGAGCTAATCAGCCCCAGCATTTT; cdr3_aa: CASSPTHRANQPQHF
d_call: .; v_call: TRBV9; j_call: TRBJ2-6; clone_size: many; cdr3_nt: TGTGCCAGCAGCTGGGGGTCGGGGCCTGGGGCCAACGTCCTGACTTTC; cdr3_aa: CASSWGSGPGANVLTF
d_call: TRBD2; v_call: TRBV5-1; j_call: TRBJ2-5; clone_size: many; cdr3_nt: TGCGCCAGCAGCGAGGACGGGGGGGCCGGGGAGACCCAGTACTTC; cdr3_aa: CASSEDGGAGETQYF
d_call: TRBD1; v_call: TRBV7-2; j_call: TRBJ1-2; clone_size: many; cdr3_nt: TGTGCCAGCAGCTTATGGACAGGGGGCCTAGGCTATGGCTACACCTTC; cdr3_aa: CASSLWTGGLGYGYTF
d_call: TRBD1; v_call: TRBV2; j_call: TRBJ2-2; clone_size: few; cdr3_nt: TGTGCCAGCAGGCGGACAGGGGACACCGGGGAGCTGTTTTTT; cdr3_aa: CASRRTGDTGELFF
d_call: .; v_call: TRBV3-1; j_call: TRBJ2-2; clone_size: many; cdr3_nt: TGTGCCAGCAGCCGCACGGACGGCCCGAACACCGGGGAGCTGTTTTTT; cdr3_aa: CASSRTDGPNTGELFF
d_call: .; v_call: TRBV9; j_call: TRBJ1-4; clone_size: many; cdr3_nt: TGTGCCAGCAGCGTAGACCCAACAGGAAGCGCGTTAGGAGGTCAACTGTTTTTT; cdr3_aa: CASSVDPTGSALGGQLFF
d_call: .; v_call: TRBV7-9; j_call: TRBJ1-5; clone_size: many; cdr3_nt: TGTGCCAGCAGCTTCTCAGTGACAGACCTTTATAGCAATCAGCCCCAGCATTTT; cdr3_aa: CASSFSVTDLYSNQPQHF
d_call: .; v_call: TRBV6-6; j_call: TRBJ1-3; clone_size: many; cdr3_nt: TGTGCCAGCACCTACGGGCGGGCCTCCTCTGGAAACACCATATATTTT; cdr3_aa: CASTYGRASSGNTIYF
d_call: .; v_call: TRBV7-9; j_call: TRBJ2-7; clone_size: many; cdr3_nt: TGTGCCAGCAGCTTGTCCAGGGTGAACGAGCAGTACTTC; cdr3_aa: CASSLSRVNEQYF
d_call: .; v_call: TRBV12-3/TRBV12-4; j_call: TRBJ2-1; clone_size: many; cdr3_nt: TGTGCCAGCAGTTTAGGTCGTTCCCAAGGGAACAATGAGCAGTTCTTC; cdr3_aa: CASSLGRSQGNNEQFF
d_call: TRBD2; v_call: TRBV30; j_call: TRBJ2-3; clone_size: .; cdr3_nt: TGTGCCTGGGGGCTAGCGGGGAGCACAGATACGCAGTATTTT; cdr3_aa: CAWGLAGSTDTQYF
d_call: TRBD1; v_call: TRBV7-9; j_call: TRBJ1-1; clone_size: many; cdr3_nt: TGTGCCAGCAGTTTACAGGGGGGGATTGAAGCTTTCTTT; cdr3_aa: CASSLQGGIEAFF
d_call: TRBD1; v_call: TRBV18; j_call: TRBJ1-6; clone_size: many; cdr3_nt: TGTGCCAGCTCACAGGCCGGGACAGGGGATTCACCCCTCCACTTT; cdr3_aa: CASSQAGTGDSPLHF
d_call: .; v_call: TRBV29-1; j_call: TRBJ2-2; clone_size: many; cdr3_nt: TGCAGCGTTGCGACAGGATCGAACACCGGGGAGCTGTTTTTT; cdr3_aa: CSVATGSNTGELFF
d_call: .; v_call: TRBV5-8; j_call: TRBJ2-3; clone_size: .; cdr3_nt: TGTGCCAGCAGCTTGGAGGGGACTAGCACAGATACGCAGTATTTT; cdr3_aa: CASSLEGTSTDTQYF
d_call: TRBD2; v_call: TRBV11-1; j_call: TRBJ2-7; clone_size: once; cdr3_nt: TGTGCCAGCAGCAGCCGGGCCACGGGGGGCGAGCAGTACTTC; cdr3_aa: CASSSRATGGEQYF
d_call: .; v_call: TRBV10-3; j_call: TRBJ2-1; clone_size: many; cdr3_nt: TGTGCCATCAGTGCAGTACCAGGCAATGAGCAGTTCTTC; cdr3_aa: CAISAVPGNEQFF
d_call: .; v_call: TRBV5-6; j_call: TRBJ2-7; clone_size: once; cdr3_nt: TGTGCCAGCAGCTTGTCGGGCGGGACCACCTACGAGCAGTACTTC; cdr3_aa: CASSLSGGTTYEQYF
d_call: .; v_call: TRBV6-4; j_call: TRBJ2-3; clone_size: .; cdr3_nt: TGTGCCAGCAGTGACGCGGGATTAAGCACAGATACGCAGTATTTT; cdr3_aa: CASSDAGLSTDTQYF
d_call: .; v_call: TRBV12-3/TRBV12-4; j_call: TRBJ2-7; clone_size: many; cdr3_nt: TGTGCCAGCAGTCCTCGGGACTGGATCTCCTACGAGCAGTACTTC; cdr3_aa: CASSPRDWISYEQYF
d_call: TRBD1; v_call: TRBV4-1; j_call: TRBJ1-4; clone_size: many; cdr3_nt: TGCGCCAGCAGCCAACCGGGACAGGGGATTGAAAAACTGTTTTTT; cdr3_aa: CASSQPGQGIEKLFF
d_call: .; v_call: TRBV5-6; j_call: TRBJ2-2; clone_size: many; cdr3_nt: TGTGCCAGCAACCGGGACGGATTAACGAACACCGGGGAGCTGTTTTTT; cdr3_aa: CASNRDGLTNTGELFF
d_call: .; v_call: TRBV7-2; j_call: TRBJ1-2; clone_size: many; cdr3_nt: TGTGCCAGCAGCTTGAACCGGCACTATGGCTACACCTTC; cdr3_aa: CASSLNRHYGYTF
d_call: TRBD2; v_call: TRBV4-2; j_call: TRBJ2-2; clone_size: many; cdr3_nt: TGTGCCAGCAGCCGTCGCGGGGGGGCCCACGGGGAGCTGTTTTTT; cdr3_aa: CASSRRGGAHGELFF
d_call: TRBD2; v_call: TRBV3-1; j_call: TRBJ2-3; clone_size: many; cdr3_nt: TGTGCCAGCAGCCAAGGACTAGCGGTCGGGTATTTT; cdr3_aa: CASSQGLAVGYF
d_call: TRBD2; v_call: TRBV15; j_call: TRBJ2-1; clone_size: many; cdr3_nt: TGTGCCACCAGCTCCCGACTAGCGGGGGGGTCTTCCTACAATGAGCAGTTCTTC; cdr3_aa: CATSSRLAGGSSYNEQFF
d_call: .; v_call: TRBV5-1; j_call: TRBJ1-5; clone_size: many; cdr3_nt: TGCGCCAGCAGCCTCTCCGAGGGGCAGCCCCAGCATTTT; cdr3_aa: CASSLSEGQPQHF
d_call: TRBD2; v_call: TRBV7-3; j_call: TRBJ2-1; clone_size: many; cdr3_nt: TGTGCCAGCAGCCCGGGGGGGTGGGGATACCTCTACAATGAGCAGTTCTTC; cdr3_aa: CASSPGGWGYLYNEQFF
d_call: TRBD1; v_call: TRBV7-2; j_call: TRBJ2-7; clone_size: many; cdr3_nt: TGTGCCAGCAGCTTAGCGGGGACAGGGGGACATGAGCAGTACTTC; cdr3_aa: CASSLAGTGGHEQYF
d_call: TRBD1; v_call: TRBV5-1; j_call: TRBJ2-3; clone_size: many; cdr3_nt: TGCGCCAGCAGCTTAGACAGGGTGATGACAGATACGCAGTATTTT; cdr3_aa: CASSLDRVMTDTQYF
d_call: TRBD2; v_call: TRBV7-3; j_call: TRBJ2-3; clone_size: many; cdr3_nt: TGTGCCAGCAGCTTAGGTAGCGGGGGGGCCACAGATACGCAGTATTTT; cdr3_aa: CASSLGSGGATDTQYF
d_call: .; v_call: TRBV25-1; j_call: TRBJ2-7; clone_size: many; cdr3_nt: TGTGCCAGCAGTGAATTCGGCCCCGCCAACGAGCAGTACTTC; cdr3_aa: CASSEFGPANEQYF
d_call: .; v_call: TRBV5-1; j_call: TRBJ1-4; clone_size: many; cdr3_nt: TGCGCCAGCAGCTGGGGCGCCGGGCAGCCAATCGGCGAAAAACTGTTTTTT; cdr3_aa: CASSWGAGQPIGEKLFF
d_call: .; v_call: TRBV5-1; j_call: TRBJ1-6; clone_size: many; cdr3_nt: TGCGCCAGCAGCGAGGTGGCCTATAATTCACCCCTCCACTTT; cdr3_aa: CASSEVAYNSPLHF
d_call: TRBD2; v_call: TRBV7-2; j_call: TRBJ2-7; clone_size: many; cdr3_nt: TGTGCCAGCAGCTTGTTGGGGGGGATCTACGAGCAGTACTTC; cdr3_aa: CASSLLGGIYEQYF
d_call: .; v_call: TRBV9; j_call: TRBJ2-6; clone_size: many; cdr3_nt: TGTGCCAGCAGCGTAGCACCTACGGGGGCCAACGTCCTGACTTTC; cdr3_aa: CASSVAPTGANVLTF
d_call: TRBD2; v_call: TRBV20-1; j_call: TRBJ2-1; clone_size: many; cdr3_nt: TGCAGTGCCCCCGACAGCGGGGGGGCTAGGTCCTACAATGAGCAGTTCTTC; cdr3_aa: CSAPDSGGARSYNEQFF
d_call: TRBD1; v_call: TRBV7-2; j_call: TRBJ1-4; clone_size: many; cdr3_nt: TGTGCCAGCAGCTTGTCGACAGGGGAGGGAGGTCGGGGATTTTTT; cdr3_aa: CASSLSTGEGGRGFF
d_call: .; v_call: TRBV5-1; j_call: TRBJ1-5; clone_size: many; cdr3_nt: TGCGCCAGCAGCTTGGAAGGGGGGAACAATCAGCCCCAGCATTTT; cdr3_aa: CASSLEGGNNQPQHF
d_call: TRBD1; v_call: TRBV5-1; j_call: TRBJ2-3; clone_size: many; cdr3_nt: TGCGCCAGCAGCTTCGGACAGGGGGGGACAGATACGCAGTATTTT; cdr3_aa: CASSFGQGGTDTQYF